This T cell receptor (beta chain) emerged from a study of T cell responses to AZD1222 COVID-19 vaccine (dated by TCRdb to the early 2020s). At the level of the whole study: A total of 240 or so trial participants underwent TCR sequencing, of whom 200 to 220 had received two doses of AZD1222 and approximately 26 had received two doses of the MenACWY control vaccine. Trial participants were enrolled into age subgroups of 18-55, 56-69 and 70-plus years, which contained about 160, 30 and 59 TCR-sequenced participants, respectively.

This clone showed up just a few times. There is no known antigen for this receptor. Nothing much larger sits one base from this clone, and base qualities are not available. The time point tag for this specimen amounts to: about 28 days (+/-7) after the second vaccine dose. AZD1222 recipients with second doses at about 4 weeks or about 12 weeks were pooled, because spike-specific TCR depth and breadth did not differ between schedules. The vaccinee samples were drawn from two UK trials, COV001 and COV002, one of which was a single-blind randomized controlled phase 2/3 trial testing AZD1222 (ChAdOx1 nCoV-19) in healthy adults. For TCRbeta chain sequencing, PBMC samples from trial participants were taken at day 0 and at day 28 after the second dose. Spanning cysteine to phenylalanine, the CDR3 consists of 18 amino acids. Here the CDR3 DNA is all that survives: 54 bases in frame from base 1. The CDR3 regions of human TCRbeta chains were subjected to immunosequencing. In the authors' own workflow: Repertoire TCRs were matched against a reference library of SARS-CoV-2-specific TCRs generated with the MIRA antigen-specificity platform. Breadth was defined as the fraction of unique TCRs that were SARS-CoV-2-associated, and depth was defined as the fraction of total T cells that were SARS-CoV-2-associated. Using the MIRA data, each spike-specific TCR was assigned both to the spike region to which the TCR was reactive and to a CD4 or CD8 class. Log10-transformed breadth and depth values were compared by one-way ANOVA with Sidak's multiple comparisons tests. The table comes from immuneACCESS by way of TCRdb, which keeps in-frame sequences with V and J called. Part of the clones is missing from these tables; in studies checked, under half for an unresolved V gene and the rest for unknown reasons. V, J and clone size were drawn from that table, and D and trimming were deduced from the DNA. Recorded for this sample are approximately 210,000 clones; roughly 90% of them occurred a single time. The ten largest clonotypes hold approximately 3.4% of the sample.

Results the study describes overall, beyond this receptor: No day 14 peak-response samples were available, so repertoires were characterized only after the peak T cell response. The 56-69-year group was small, and its depth increase did not reach significance, likely because of low power. Conclusions about previously exposed vaccinees were limited because only six AZD1222 recipients were SARS-CoV-2 seropositive at baseline. Nearly half of unique spike-specific TCRs reportedly recognized epitopes outside regions mutated in the B.1.351 and B.1.1.7 variants. Vaccine-associated CD4 TCRs spanned the whole spike protein, with dominant responses in regions 160-218 and 743-854. After two AZD1222 doses, both the breadth and the depth of spike-specific TCRs were significantly higher than at day 0 and than in MenACWY recipients. Participants were mostly white British and included more females than males, and it was suggested by the authors that clonal diversity may have been underestimated.

Rearrangement joined TRBV21-1 to TRBJ2-6; the D call in the table, TRBD1, was not verified against the DNA. TRBV21-1 is flagged as a pseudogene. The sequencing here drew on peripheral blood, taken 28 days after the second AZD1222 dose. This receptor was identified in an adult who received the AZD1222 COVID-19 vaccine. The DNA sequence is as follows: TGTGCCAGCAGCAAAGTAACAGATAGATTCTCTGGGGCCAACGTCCTGACTTTC. Translated, this gives CASSKVTDRFSGANVLTF.